The 15 T cell receptor beta chains below come from one sample, sequenced in a study of blood T cell repertoires in COVID-19. Sequenced by immunoSEQ multiplex PCR; TCRdb stores in-frame clones only, minus some. This table holds roughly 500,000 clones, 70% to 90% found once. Input material: peripheral blood. The receptor source for this set is a human donor in a cohort sampled during active COVID-19.

Worth noting for this clone: The junction does not match germline at one end; this may be a read error. V and J are TRBV11-3 and TRBJ2-3; TRBD2 matches 12 bases. Germline CDR1 reads SGHNT; CDR2 reads YENEEA. The CDR3 is 15 amino acids. CDR3 in amino acids: CASSLEGLAGDTQYF. As DNA, the CDR3 is TGTGCCAGCAGCCTAGAGGGACTAGCGGGAGATACGCAGTATTTT.

The V gene is TRBV6-5, the J gene TRBJ2-2, with D possibly matching TRBD2 (6 bases). Germline values: CDR1 MNHEY, CDR2 SVGAGI. Between the trimmed V and J ends, which lost 1 base and 2 bases, there was a span of 11 bases. This CDR3 comprises 16 residues. The DNA of the CDR3 is TGTGCCAGCAGTTACTTAGGACTAAAAAACACCGGGGAGCTGTTTTTT. Protein product: CASSYLGLKNTGELFF.

The V and J genes are TRBV10-2 and TRBJ1-6; 7 nucleotides line up with TRBD1. Germline lookup yields CDR1 WSHSY and CDR2 SAAADI. The CDR3 is 14 amino acids. V lost 7 bases, J lost 3 bases, and 3 bases stayed unmatched. CDR3 DNA sequence: TGCGCCAGCATACGGGACAGCTATAATTCACCCCTCCACTTT. Translating gives CASIRDSYNSPLHF.

On this clone itself: This sample includes further DNA sequences coding for the same CDR3. The CDR3 DNA reads TGTGCCTGGAGTGTACCGGGGGGCACTGAAGCTTTCTTT. Protein: CAWSVPGGTEAFF. This chain joins TRBV30 and TRBJ1-1; the D gene is possibly TRBD1 (5 bases). The germline V and J ends were trimmed by 0 bases and 4 bases, with 9 bases remaining between them. The CDR3 covers 13 residues. Looked up from germline, CDR1 is GTSNPN and CDR2 is SVGIG (reference sequence).

This clone was found once. The chain employs TRBV18 and TRBJ2-7; 7 nucleotides match TRBD2. The CDR3 length is 15 residues. Losses at the gene ends were 2 bases for V and 4 bases for J; bases not matched to a gene: 8. Germline loops: CDR1 KGHSH, CDR2 LQKENI. The CDR3 nucleotides read TGTGCCAGCTCACCAGGGCGCGGGAGTATGTACGAGCAGTACTTC. Translated: CASSPGRGSMYEQYF. The whole variable domain, filled in from reference TRBV18 and TRBJ2-7, reads NAGVMQNPRHLVRRRGQEARLRCSPMKGHSHVYWYRQLPEEGLKFMVYLQKENIIDESGMPKERFSAEFPKEGPSILRIQQVVRGDSAAYFCASSPGRGSMYEQYFGPGTRLTVT.

V gene TRBV28 combines with J gene TRBJ2-3; perhaps TRBD2 as D (6 bases). V dropped 4 bases and J dropped 2 bases, with 16 bases sitting between them. The CDR3 contains 16 residues. In germline, CDR1 is MDHEN, CDR2 SYDVKM. Written as DNA, the CDR3 is TGTGCCAGCAGTTCCCCAAGGCGGGAAACCACAGATACGCAGTATTTT. Encoded protein: CASSSPRRETTDTQYF. Full variable domain (outside the CDR3, taken from reference TRBV28 and TRBJ2-3): DVKVTQSSRYLVKRTGEKVFLECVQDMDHENMFWYRQDPGLGLRLIYFSYDVKMKEKGDIPEGYSVSREKKERFSLILESASTNQTSMYLCASSSPRRETTDTQYFGPGTRLTVL.

The CDR3 bases are TGTGCCAGTAGTATAGTGGGACAGGGTTTGGGGGCCAAAAACATTCAGTACTTC. This codes for CASSIVGQGLGAKNIQYF. The chain recombines TRBV19 with TRBJ2-4; the match to TRBD1 covers 9 bases. Looked up from germline, CDR1 is LNHDA and CDR2 is SQIVND (reference sequence). Losses at the gene ends were 1 base for V and 1 base for J; bases not matched to a gene: 8. The CDR3 totals 18 residues.

The rearrangement links TRBV11-2 to TRBJ2-1; a weak D match, TRBD2 (5 bases). The length of the CDR3 is 15 residues. Germline loops: CDR1 SGHAT, CDR2 FQNNGV. Deletions cut 5 bases from V and 4 bases from J, with 15 bases between. CDR3 in DNA: TGTGCCAGCAGCCTTCATTCAGGCGGGTACAATGAGCAGTTCTTC. Protein sequence: CASSLHSGGYNEQFF. Filled out from reference TRBV11-2 and TRBJ2-1, the complete variable domain reads EAGVAQSPRYKIIEKRQSVAFWCNPISGHATLYWYQQILGQGPKLLIQFQNNGVVDDSQLPKDRFSAERLKGVDSTLKIQPAKLEDSAVYLCASSLHSGGYNEQFFGPGTRLTVL.

V and J are TRBV19 and TRBJ1-2, with D perhaps matching TRBD1 (6 bases). The CDR3 length is 14 residues. Per germline, CDR1 LNHDA and CDR2 SQIVND (reference sequence). Trimming pared 6 bases from V and 1 base from J, leaving 12 bases between. The CDR3 region is CASSPTGVNYGYTF. CDR3 coding DNA: TGTGCCAGTAGCCCGACAGGAGTTAACTATGGCTACACCTTC.

The CDR3: CATDTGETGNTIYF. CDR3 sequence (DNA): TGTGCCACTGACACAGGGGAAACTGGAAACACCATATATTTT. The chain uses TRBV19 and TRBJ1-3; 7 bases fit TRBD1. Germline CDR1 LNHDA, CDR2 SQIVND (reference sequence). CDR3 size: 14 residues. With V trimmed by 10 bases and J by 2 bases, 8 bases remained unmatched.

The chain links TRBV9 to TRBJ2-2, with 11 bases lining up with TRBD1. The length of the CDR3 is 15 residues. Per germline, CDR1 SGDLS and CDR2 YYNGEE. The V gene end was trimmed by 2 bases and the J gene end by 5 bases; junction bases not matched to a gene: 2. The DNA of the CDR3 is TGTGCCAGCAGCGTTGGGACAGGGGGTACCGGGGAGCTGTTTTTT. It codes for CASSVGTGGTGELFF. Full variable domain (missing parts from reference TRBV9 and TRBJ2-2): DSGVTQTPKHLITATGQRVTLRCSPRSGDLSVYWYQQSLDQGLQFLIQYYNGEERAKGNILERFSAQQFPDLHSELNLSSLELGDSALYFCASSVGTGGTGELFFGEGSRLTVL.

The chain uses TRBV5-4 and TRBJ2-3; a possible D gene is TRBD2 (5 bases). Germline V CDR1 and CDR2: SGHNT, YYREEE (reference sequence). V dropped 5 bases and J dropped 0 bases, with 10 bases sitting between them. The CDR3 has 14 residues. CDR3 nucleotide sequence: TGTGCCAGCAGTTCTAGCACTAGCACAGATACGCAGTATTTT. It yields the protein CASSSSTSTDTQYF.

Details on this clone: The junction and the germline gene differ at one end; a read error may be behind it. This chain connects TRBV30 to TRBJ2-3; possible D gene TRBD2, 6 bases. Germline V gene lookup returns CDR1 GTSNPN and CDR2 SVGIG (reference sequence). The CDR3 is 14 residues long. The CDR3 sequence: CARREVRGADTQYF. The CDR3 region has the DNA TGTGCCAGGAGGGAGGTCCGGGGTGCGGATACGCAGTATTTT. The full variable domain, with the rest looked up from reference TRBV30 and TRBJ2-3, is SQTIHQWPATLVQPVGSPLSLECTVEGTSNPNLYWYRQAAGRGLQLLFYSVGIGQISSEVPQNLSASRPQDRQFILSSKKLLLSDSGFYLCARREVRGADTQYFGPGTRLTVL.

The rearrangement joins TRBV18 to TRBJ1-5; weak D call: TRBD1 (6 bases). Looked up from germline, CDR1 is KGHSH and CDR2 is LQKENI. Deletions cut 2 bases from V and 5 bases from J, with 10 bases between. The CDR3 extends over 14 amino acids. CDR3 protein: CASSPGRGDQPQHF. The CDR3, as DNA: TGTGCCAGCTCACCAGGGAGGGGGGATCAGCCCCAGCATTTT.

The chain is built from TRBV7-3 and TRBJ2-1, with TRBD2 matching 7 bases. Germline-derived CDR1 and CDR2 are SGHTA and FQGTGA. The CDR3 loop spans 15 amino acids. After removal of 1 base from V and 8 bases from J, the junction contained 8 bases not matched to a gene. This CDR3 reads CASSLSGRAIYEQFF. In DNA, the CDR3 is TGTGCCAGCAGCTTAAGTGGGAGGGCCATATATGAGCAGTTCTTC.